This T cell receptor (beta chain) was captured by sequencing in a study of shared clonotypes between healthy human individuals. Study details: A couple of women and a few men aged 18 to 49 made up the donors. Three CD4 naive, three CD4 memory, two CD8 naive and one CD8 memory plate were used per donor. Whole-study results and caveats: Compared with clonotypes that all four donors shared, non-shared clonotypes had lower generation probabilities. Of the naive CD4 clonotypes, approximately 5% were shared across a few donors.

TCRdb keeps only in-frame clones here, not all; method: immunoSEQ multiplex PCR. The data contain about 1,800,000 clones, about 95% of them singletons. This CDR3 has 14 residues. Germline trimming cut 4 bases from V and 7 bases from J; bases unmatched to any gene: 9. In germline, CDR1 is MNHEY, CDR2 SVGAGI. Naive CD8 isolation took CD45RO-negative cells positively selected for CCR7 and excluded terminally differentiated effector memory CD45RA+ cells. Only one count was recorded for this clone. Its antigen is not known. The rearrangement joins TRBV6-5 to TRBJ2-5, with 7 bases identical to TRBD2. The sample comprised naive CD8+ T cells sorted from blood. This clonotype was obtained from a man younger than 30 in good health. CDR3 amino acids: CASSWEGSSGTQYF. The CDR3 DNA is TGTGCCAGCAGTTGGGAGGGATCGTCGGGGACCCAGTACTTC.